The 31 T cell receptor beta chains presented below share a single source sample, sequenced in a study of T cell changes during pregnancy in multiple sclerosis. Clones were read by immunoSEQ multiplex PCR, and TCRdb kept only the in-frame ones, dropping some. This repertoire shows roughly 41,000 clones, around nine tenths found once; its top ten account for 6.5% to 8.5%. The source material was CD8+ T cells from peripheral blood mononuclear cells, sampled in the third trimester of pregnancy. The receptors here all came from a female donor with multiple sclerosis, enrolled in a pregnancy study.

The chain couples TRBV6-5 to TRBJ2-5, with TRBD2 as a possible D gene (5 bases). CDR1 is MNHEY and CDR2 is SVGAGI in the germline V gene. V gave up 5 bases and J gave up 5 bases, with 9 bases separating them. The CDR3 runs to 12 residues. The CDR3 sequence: CASSPGGETQYF. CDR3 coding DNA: TGTGCCAGCAGTCCAGGAGGCGAGACCCAGTACTTC.

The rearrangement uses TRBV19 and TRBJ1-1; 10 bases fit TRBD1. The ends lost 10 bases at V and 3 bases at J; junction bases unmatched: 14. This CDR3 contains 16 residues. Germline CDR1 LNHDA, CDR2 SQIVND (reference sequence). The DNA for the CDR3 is TGTGCCACCCAACCTAGGACAGGGGGGTCATACACTGAAGCTTTCTTT. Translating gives CATQPRTGGSYTEAFF.

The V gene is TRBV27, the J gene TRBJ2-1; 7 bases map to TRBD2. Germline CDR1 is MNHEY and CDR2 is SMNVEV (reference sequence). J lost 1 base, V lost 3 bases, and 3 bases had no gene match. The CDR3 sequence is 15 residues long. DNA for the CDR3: TGTGCCAGCAGTTTGAGCGGGGTATCCTACAATGAGCAGTTCTTC. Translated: CASSLSGVSYNEQFF.

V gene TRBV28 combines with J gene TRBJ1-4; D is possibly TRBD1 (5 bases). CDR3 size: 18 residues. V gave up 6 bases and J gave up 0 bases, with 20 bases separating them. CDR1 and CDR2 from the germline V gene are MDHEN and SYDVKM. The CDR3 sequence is CASRLGAHLGPTNEKLFF. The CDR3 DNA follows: TGTGCCAGCAGGCTTGGGGCCCATCTGGGCCCAACTAATGAAAAACTGTTTTTT.

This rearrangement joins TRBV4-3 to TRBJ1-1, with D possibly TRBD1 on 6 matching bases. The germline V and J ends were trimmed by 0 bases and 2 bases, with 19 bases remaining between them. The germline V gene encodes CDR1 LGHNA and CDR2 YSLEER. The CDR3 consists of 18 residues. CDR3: CASSQDLNRVEVNTEAFF. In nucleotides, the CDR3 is TGCGCCAGCAGCCAAGATCTTAACAGGGTGGAAGTAAACACTGAAGCTTTCTTT.

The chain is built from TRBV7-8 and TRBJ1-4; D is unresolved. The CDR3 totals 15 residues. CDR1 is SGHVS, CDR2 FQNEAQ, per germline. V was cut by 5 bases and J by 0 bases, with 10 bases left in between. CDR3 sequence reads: CASSPLLATNEKLFF. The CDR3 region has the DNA TGTGCCAGCAGCCCCTTACTTGCAACTAATGAAAAACTGTTTTTT.

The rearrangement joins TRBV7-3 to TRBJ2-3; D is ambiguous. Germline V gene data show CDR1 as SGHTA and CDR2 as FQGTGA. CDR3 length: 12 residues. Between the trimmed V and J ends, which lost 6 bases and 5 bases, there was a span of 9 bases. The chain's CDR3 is CASSTPGDTQYF. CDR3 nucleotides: TGTGCCAGCAGTACCCCAGGAGATACGCAGTATTTT.

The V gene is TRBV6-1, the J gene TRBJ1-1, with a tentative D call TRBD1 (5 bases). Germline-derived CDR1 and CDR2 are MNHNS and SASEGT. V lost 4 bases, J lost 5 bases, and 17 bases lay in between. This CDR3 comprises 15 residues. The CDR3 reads CASSVDRGYETEAFF. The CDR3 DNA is TGTGCCAGCAGTGTTGATAGGGGTTATGAGACTGAAGCTTTCTTT.

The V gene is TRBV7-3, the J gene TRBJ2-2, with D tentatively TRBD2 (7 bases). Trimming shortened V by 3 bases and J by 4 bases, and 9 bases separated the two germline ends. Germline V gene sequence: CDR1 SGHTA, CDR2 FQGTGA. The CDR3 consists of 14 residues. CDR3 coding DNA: TGTGCCAGCAGCTTGGGGGGGCCCACCGGGGAGCTGTTTTTT. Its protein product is CASSLGGPTGELFF.

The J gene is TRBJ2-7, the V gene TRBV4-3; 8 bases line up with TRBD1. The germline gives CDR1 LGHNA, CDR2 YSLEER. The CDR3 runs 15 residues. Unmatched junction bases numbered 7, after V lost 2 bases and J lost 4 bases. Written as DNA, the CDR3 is TGCGCCAGCAGCCAATTTTCCGGGACAGGATACGAGCAGTACTTC. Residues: CASSQFSGTGYEQYF.

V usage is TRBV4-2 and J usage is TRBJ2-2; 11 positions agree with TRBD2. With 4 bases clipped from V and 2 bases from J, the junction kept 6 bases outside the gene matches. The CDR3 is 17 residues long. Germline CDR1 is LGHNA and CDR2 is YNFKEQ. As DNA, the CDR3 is TGTGCCAGCAGCCCGGAGGGACTAGCGGAAAACACCGGGGAGCTGTTTTTT. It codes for CASSPEGLAENTGELFF.

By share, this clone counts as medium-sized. The CDR3 sequence is CASIDQGYNEQFF. In DNA form, the CDR3 reads TGTGCCAGCATTGATCAGGGGTACAATGAGCAGTTCTTC. V is TRBV2 and J is TRBJ2-1, with D perhaps matching TRBD1 (6 bases). The CDR3 runs to 13 residues. Germline V CDR1 and CDR2: SNHLY, FYNNEI. With 7 bases removed from V and 4 bases from J, the gap between germline ends came to 11 bases.

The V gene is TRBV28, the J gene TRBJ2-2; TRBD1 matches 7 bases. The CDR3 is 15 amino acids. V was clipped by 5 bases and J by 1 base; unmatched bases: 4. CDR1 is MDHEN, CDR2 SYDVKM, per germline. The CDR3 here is CASSRQGWNTGELFF. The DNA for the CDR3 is TGTGCCAGCAGTCGACAGGGATGGAACACCGGGGAGCTGTTTTTT.

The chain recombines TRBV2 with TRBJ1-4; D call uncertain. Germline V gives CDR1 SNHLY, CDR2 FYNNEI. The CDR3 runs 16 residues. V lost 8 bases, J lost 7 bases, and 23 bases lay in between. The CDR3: CASRRTEEVVIEKLFF. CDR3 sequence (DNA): TGTGCCAGCCGGAGGACCGAAGAGGTGGTAATTGAAAAACTGTTTTTT.

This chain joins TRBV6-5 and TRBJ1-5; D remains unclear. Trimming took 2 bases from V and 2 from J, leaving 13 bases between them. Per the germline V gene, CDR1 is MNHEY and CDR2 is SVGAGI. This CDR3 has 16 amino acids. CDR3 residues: CASSYLADWGNQPQHF. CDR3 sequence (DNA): TGTGCCAGCAGTTACCTGGCAGACTGGGGCAATCAGCCCCAGCATTTT.

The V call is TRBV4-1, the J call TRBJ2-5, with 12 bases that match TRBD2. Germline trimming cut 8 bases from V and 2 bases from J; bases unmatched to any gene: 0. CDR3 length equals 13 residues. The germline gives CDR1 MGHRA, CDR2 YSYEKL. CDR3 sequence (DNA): TGCGCCAGCGGACTAGCGGGACAAGAGACCCAGTACTTC. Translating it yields CASGLAGQETQYF.

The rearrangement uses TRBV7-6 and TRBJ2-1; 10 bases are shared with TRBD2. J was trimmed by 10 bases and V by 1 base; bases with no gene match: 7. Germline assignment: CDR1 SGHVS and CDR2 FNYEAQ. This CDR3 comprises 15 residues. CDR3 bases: TGTGCCAGCAGCTTAGTCCGACTAGCGGGCGGAGAGCAGTTCTTC. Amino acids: CASSLVRLAGGEQFF. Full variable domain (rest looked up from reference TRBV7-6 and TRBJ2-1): GAGVSQSPRYKVTKRGQDVALRCDPISGHVSLYWYRQALGQGPEFLTYFNYEAQQDKSGLPNDRFSAERPEGSISTLTIQRTEQRDSAMYRCASSLVRLAGGEQFFGPGTRLTVL.

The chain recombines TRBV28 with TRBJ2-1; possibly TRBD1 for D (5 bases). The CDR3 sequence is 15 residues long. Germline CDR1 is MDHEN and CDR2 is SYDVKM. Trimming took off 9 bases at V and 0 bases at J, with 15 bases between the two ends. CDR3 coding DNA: TGTGCCAGTATCAACTTCAGGGACTCCTACAATGAGCAGTTCTTC. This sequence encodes CASINFRDSYNEQFF. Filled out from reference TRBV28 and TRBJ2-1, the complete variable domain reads DVKVTQSSRYLVKRTGEKVFLECVQDMDHENMFWYRQDPGLGLRLIYFSYDVKMKEKGDIPEGYSVSREKKERFSLILESASTNQTSMYLCASINFRDSYNEQFFGPGTRLTVL.

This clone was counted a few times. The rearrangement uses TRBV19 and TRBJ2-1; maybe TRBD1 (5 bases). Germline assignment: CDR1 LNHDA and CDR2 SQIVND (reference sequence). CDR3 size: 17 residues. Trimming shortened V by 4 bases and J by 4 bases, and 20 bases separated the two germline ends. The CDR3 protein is CASSTVGRANLYNEQFF. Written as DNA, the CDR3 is TGTGCCAGTAGTACCGTGGGCAGGGCGAATCTATACAATGAGCAGTTCTTC.

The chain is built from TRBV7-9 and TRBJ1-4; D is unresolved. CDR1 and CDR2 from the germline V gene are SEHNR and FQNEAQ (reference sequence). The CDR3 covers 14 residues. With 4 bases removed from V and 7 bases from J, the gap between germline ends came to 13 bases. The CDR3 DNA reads TGTGCCAGCAGCTCCTCGGGCGGGATTGAAAAACTGTTTTTT. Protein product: CASSSSGGIEKLFF.

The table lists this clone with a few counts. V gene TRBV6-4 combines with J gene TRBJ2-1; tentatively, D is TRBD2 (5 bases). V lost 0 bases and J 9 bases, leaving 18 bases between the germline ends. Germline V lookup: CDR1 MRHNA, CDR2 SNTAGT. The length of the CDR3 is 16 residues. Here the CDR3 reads CASSDSIGSGRGEQFF. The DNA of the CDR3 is TGTGCCAGCAGTGACTCCATAGGTTCGGGGAGAGGTGAGCAGTTCTTC.

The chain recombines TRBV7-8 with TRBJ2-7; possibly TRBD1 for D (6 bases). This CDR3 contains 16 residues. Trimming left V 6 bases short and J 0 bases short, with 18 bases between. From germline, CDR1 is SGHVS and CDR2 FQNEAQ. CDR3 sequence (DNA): TGTGCCAGCAGACCCCACAGGGAAACCTACTCCTACGAGCAGTACTTC. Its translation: CASRPHRETYSYEQYF.

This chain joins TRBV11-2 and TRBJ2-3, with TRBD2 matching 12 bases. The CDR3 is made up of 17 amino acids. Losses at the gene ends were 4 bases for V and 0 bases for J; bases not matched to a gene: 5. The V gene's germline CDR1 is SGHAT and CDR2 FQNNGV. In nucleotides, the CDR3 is TGTGCCAGCAGCTCTCGCGGGACTAGCGGGAGCACAGATACGCAGTATTTT. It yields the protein CASSSRGTSGSTDTQYF.

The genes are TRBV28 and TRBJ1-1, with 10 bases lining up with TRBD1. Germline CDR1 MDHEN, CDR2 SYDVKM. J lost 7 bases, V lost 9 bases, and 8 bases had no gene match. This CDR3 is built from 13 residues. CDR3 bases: TGTGCCAGTCGTCCGGGACAGGGGAATGAAGCTTTCTTT. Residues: CASRPGQGNEAFF.

The CDR3 protein is CASSLAGFNEQYF. CDR3 DNA: TGTGCCAGCAGTTTGGCAGGGTTCAACGAGCAGTACTTC. This chain links TRBV27 with TRBJ2-7; a possible D gene is TRBD1 (5 bases). Germline CDR1 MNHEY, CDR2 SMNVEV (reference sequence). The CDR3 is made up of 13 amino acids. The V end lost 3 bases, the J end lost 5 bases, and 11 bases lay between the germline ends.

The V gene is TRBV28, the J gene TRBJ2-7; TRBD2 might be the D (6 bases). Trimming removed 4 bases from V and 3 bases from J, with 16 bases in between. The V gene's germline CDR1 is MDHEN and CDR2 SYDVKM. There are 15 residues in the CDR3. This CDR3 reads CASSSSVGGDYEQYF. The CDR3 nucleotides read TGTGCCAGCAGTTCCTCCGTTGGAGGGGACTACGAGCAGTACTTC.

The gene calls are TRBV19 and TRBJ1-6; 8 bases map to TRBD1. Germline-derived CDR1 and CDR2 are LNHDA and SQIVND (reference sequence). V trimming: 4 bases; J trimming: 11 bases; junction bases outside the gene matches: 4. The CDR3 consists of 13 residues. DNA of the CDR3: TGTGCCAGTAGTAACAGGGGGAGACCACCCCTCCACTTT. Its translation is CASSNRGRPPLHF.

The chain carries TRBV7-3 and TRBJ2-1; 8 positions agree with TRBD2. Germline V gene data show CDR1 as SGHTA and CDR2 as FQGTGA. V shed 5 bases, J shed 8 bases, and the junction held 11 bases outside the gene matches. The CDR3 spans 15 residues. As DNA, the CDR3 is TGTGCCAGCAGCCCCCCAGGACTAGCTAGGGATGAGCAGTTCTTC. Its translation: CASSPPGLARDEQFF.

The CDR3, as DNA: TGCAGTGCCCGGGGGTACACTGAAGCTTTCTTT. Protein: CSARGYTEAFF. This sequence joins TRBV20-1 and TRBJ1-1, with a weak D call TRBD1 (5 bases). CDR3 length: 11 amino acids. V was trimmed by 6 bases and J by 3 bases, leaving 8 bases between them. Germline CDR1 reads DFQATT; CDR2 reads SNEGSKA (reference sequence).

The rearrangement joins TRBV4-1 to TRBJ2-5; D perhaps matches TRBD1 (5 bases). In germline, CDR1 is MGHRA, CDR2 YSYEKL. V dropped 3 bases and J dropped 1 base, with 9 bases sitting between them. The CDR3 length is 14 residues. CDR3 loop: CASSQGLTQETQYF. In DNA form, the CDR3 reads TGCGCCAGCAGCCAGGGGCTAACCCAAGAGACCCAGTACTTC.

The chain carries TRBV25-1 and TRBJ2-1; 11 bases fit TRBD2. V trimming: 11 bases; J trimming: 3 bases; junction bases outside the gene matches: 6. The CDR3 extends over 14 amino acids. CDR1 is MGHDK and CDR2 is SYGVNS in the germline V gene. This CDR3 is CAAGTSGFYNEQFF. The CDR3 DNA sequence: TGTGCCGCCGGGACTAGCGGATTCTACAATGAGCAGTTCTTC.